These T cell receptor beta chains were read from a single sample in a study of radiation and T cells in renal cell carcinoma. This table comes from immunoSEQ multiplex PCR, and its TCRdb copy is limited to in-frame clones, with some not included. This sample has roughly 160,000 clones, with about 87% found just once. Sequencing was performed on blood, taken from a patient whose treatment included radiotherapy and nephrectomy. The receptors shown here come from a woman in her forties or fifties with renal cell carcinoma. The CDR3 runs from the conserved cysteine through the conserved F or W. Fields, in order: CDR3 protein, CDR3 DNA, clone size, V gene, CDR3 length, J gene, D gene. D genes are given only for firm matches. Clone size appears in some rows only: once, few, many, or a class for an expanded clone.

cdr3_aa: CASSAGLAGSSTDTQYF; cdr3_nt: TGTGCCAGCAGTGCCGGACTAGCGGGGTCCAGCACAGATACGCAGTATTTT; clone_size: NA; v_call: TRBV6-1; cdr3_length: 17; j_call: TRBJ2-3; d_call: TRBD2
cdr3_aa: CASRGDRRTTEAFF; cdr3_nt: TGTGCCAGTAGAGGGGACAGGCGGACCACTGAAGCTTTCTTT; clone_size: once; v_call: TRBV19; cdr3_length: 14; j_call: TRBJ1-1; d_call: TRBD1
cdr3_aa: CASSQTADSESQETQYF; cdr3_nt: TGTGCCAGCAGCCAAACAGCGGACAGTGAGAGCCAAGAGACCCAGTACTTC; clone_size: once; v_call: TRBV4-2; cdr3_length: 17; j_call: TRBJ2-5; d_call: NA
cdr3_aa: CATSREGSTEAFF; cdr3_nt: TGTGCCACCAGCAGAGAGGGGAGCACTGAAGCTTTCTTT; clone_size: NA; v_call: TRBV15; cdr3_length: 13; j_call: TRBJ1-1; d_call: NA
cdr3_aa: CASSRRGGDHSNQPQHF; cdr3_nt: TGTGCCAGCAGTCGAAGGGGGGGAGACCATAGCAATCAGCCCCAGCATTTT; clone_size: NA; v_call: TRBV7-2; cdr3_length: 17; j_call: TRBJ1-5; d_call: NA
cdr3_aa: CATSRRSMNTEAFF; cdr3_nt: TGTGCCACAAGCCGGAGGTCGATGAACACTGAAGCTTTCTTT; clone_size: NA; v_call: TRBV6-5; cdr3_length: 14; j_call: TRBJ1-1; d_call: NA
cdr3_aa: CASSSLGTGSYEQYF; cdr3_nt: TGTGCCAGCAGCTCTCTCGGGACTGGGTCCTACGAGCAGTACTTC; clone_size: NA; v_call: TRBV6-5; cdr3_length: 15; j_call: TRBJ2-7; d_call: NA
cdr3_aa: CASGQTGRYEQYF; cdr3_nt: TGCGCCAGCGGCCAGACAGGGCGGTACGAGCAGTACTTC; clone_size: NA; v_call: TRBV5-1; cdr3_length: 13; j_call: TRBJ2-7; d_call: TRBD1
cdr3_aa: CASSATGDSGDTQYF; cdr3_nt: TGTGCCAGTAGTGCCACAGGGGACTCCGGAGATACGCAGTATTTT; clone_size: NA; v_call: TRBV19; cdr3_length: 15; j_call: TRBJ2-3; d_call: NA
cdr3_aa: CASSLGQGTGELFF; cdr3_nt: TGCGCCAGCAGCTTGGGACAGGGCACCGGGGAGCTGTTTTTT; clone_size: NA; v_call: TRBV5-1; cdr3_length: 14; j_call: TRBJ2-2; d_call: TRBD1
cdr3_aa: CAISESQGEQYF; cdr3_nt: TGTGCCATCAGTGAGTCGCAAGGCGAGCAGTACTTC; clone_size: NA; v_call: TRBV10-3; cdr3_length: 12; j_call: TRBJ2-7; d_call: NA
cdr3_aa: CASSEALGPRTEAFF; cdr3_nt: TGTGCCAGCAGTGAAGCGCTTGGCCCTCGGACTGAAGCTTTCTTT; clone_size: NA; v_call: TRBV2; cdr3_length: 15; j_call: TRBJ1-1; d_call: NA
cdr3_aa: CASGFSGRPYNEQFF; cdr3_nt: TGTGCTAGTGGTTTCTCAGGGAGACCGTACAATGAGCAGTTCTTC; clone_size: NA; v_call: TRBV12-5; cdr3_length: 15; j_call: TRBJ2-1; d_call: NA